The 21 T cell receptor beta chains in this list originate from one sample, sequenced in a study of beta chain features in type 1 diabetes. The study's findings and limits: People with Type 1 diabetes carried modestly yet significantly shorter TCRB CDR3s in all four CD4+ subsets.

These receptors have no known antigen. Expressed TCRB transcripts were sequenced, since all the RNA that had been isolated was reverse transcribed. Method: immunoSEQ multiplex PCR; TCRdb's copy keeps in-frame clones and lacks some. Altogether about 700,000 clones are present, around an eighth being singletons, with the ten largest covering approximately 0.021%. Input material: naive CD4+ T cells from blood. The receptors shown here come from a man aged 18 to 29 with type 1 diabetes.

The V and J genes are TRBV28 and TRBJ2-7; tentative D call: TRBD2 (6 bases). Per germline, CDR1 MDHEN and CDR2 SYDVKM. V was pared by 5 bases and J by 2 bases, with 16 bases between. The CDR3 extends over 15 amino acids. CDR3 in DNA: TGTGCCAGCAGTCCCCGGCAGGGACTGACCTACGAGCAGTACTTC. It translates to CASSPRQGLTYEQYF.

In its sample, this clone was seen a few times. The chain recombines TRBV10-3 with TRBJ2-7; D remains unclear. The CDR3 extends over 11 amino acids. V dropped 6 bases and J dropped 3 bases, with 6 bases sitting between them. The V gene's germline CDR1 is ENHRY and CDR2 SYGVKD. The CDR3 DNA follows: TGTGCCATCAGCCCGGGCTACGAGCAGTACTTC. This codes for CAISPGYEQYF.

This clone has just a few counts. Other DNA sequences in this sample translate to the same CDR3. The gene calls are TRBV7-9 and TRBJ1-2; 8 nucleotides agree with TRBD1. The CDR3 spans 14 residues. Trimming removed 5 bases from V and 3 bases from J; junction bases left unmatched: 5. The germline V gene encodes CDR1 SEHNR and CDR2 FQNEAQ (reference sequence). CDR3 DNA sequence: TGTGCCAGCAGCCCCGGACAGGGCTACTATGGCTACACCTTC. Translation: CASSPGQGYYGYTF.

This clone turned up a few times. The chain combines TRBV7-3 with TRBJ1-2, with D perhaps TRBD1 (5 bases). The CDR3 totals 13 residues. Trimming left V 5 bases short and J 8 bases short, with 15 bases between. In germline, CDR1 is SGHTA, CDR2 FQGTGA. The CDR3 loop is CASSLNTGGGYTF. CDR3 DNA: TGTGCCAGCAGCCTCAATACAGGAGGAGGCTACACCTTC.

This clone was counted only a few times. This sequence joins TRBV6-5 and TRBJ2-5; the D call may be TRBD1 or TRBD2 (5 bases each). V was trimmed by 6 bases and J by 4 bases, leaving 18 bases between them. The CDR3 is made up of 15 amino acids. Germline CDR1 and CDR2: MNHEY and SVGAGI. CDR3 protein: CASSPRVGETETQYF. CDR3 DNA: TGTGCCAGCAGCCCTCGGGTGGGGGAGACAGAGACCCAGTACTTC.

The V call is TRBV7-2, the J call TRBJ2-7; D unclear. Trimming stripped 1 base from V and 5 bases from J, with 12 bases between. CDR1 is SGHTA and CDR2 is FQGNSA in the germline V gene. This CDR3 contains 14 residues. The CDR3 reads CASSLGGLGNEQYF. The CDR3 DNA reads TGTGCCAGCAGCTTAGGGGGTTTGGGAAACGAGCAGTACTTC.

In DNA, the CDR3 is TGTGCCAGCAGCTTAATCCAGGGGACCAACTATGGCTACACCTTC. As protein: CASSLIQGTNYGYTF. This chain links TRBV7-2 with TRBJ1-2, with D possibly matching TRBD1 (6 bases). This CDR3 is 15 amino acids long. With 2 bases removed from V and 2 bases from J, the gap between germline ends came to 12 bases. Per germline, CDR1 SGHTA and CDR2 FQGNSA.

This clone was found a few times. The CDR3 DNA sequence: TGTGCCAGCAGTTTATACGGAATAGGACTCACCTTC. This encodes CASSLYGIGLTF. The chain is built from TRBV27 and TRBJ1-2; D is ambiguous. Trimming took 1 base from V and 13 from J, leaving 13 bases between them. The CDR3 contains 12 residues. From germline, CDR1 is MNHEY and CDR2 SMNVEV (reference sequence).

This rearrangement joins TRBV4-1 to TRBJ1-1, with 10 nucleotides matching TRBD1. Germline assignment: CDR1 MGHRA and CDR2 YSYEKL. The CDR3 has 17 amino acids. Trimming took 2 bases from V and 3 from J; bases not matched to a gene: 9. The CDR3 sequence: CASSQPTGTGEDTEAFF. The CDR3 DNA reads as TGCGCCAGCAGCCAACCGACCGGGACAGGGGAAGACACTGAAGCTTTCTTT.

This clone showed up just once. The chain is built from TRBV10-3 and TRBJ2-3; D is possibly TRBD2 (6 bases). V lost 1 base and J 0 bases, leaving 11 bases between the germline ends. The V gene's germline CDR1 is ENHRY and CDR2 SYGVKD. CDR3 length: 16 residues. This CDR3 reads CAISEFGGTSTDTQYF. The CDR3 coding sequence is TGTGCCATCAGTGAGTTTGGCGGGACTAGCACAGATACGCAGTATTTT.

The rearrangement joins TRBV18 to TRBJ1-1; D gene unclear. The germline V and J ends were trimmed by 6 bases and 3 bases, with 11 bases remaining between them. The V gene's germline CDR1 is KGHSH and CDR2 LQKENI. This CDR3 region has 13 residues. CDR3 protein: CASSPTSDTEAFF. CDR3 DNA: TGTGCCAGCTCTCCTACGTCCGACACTGAAGCTTTCTTT.

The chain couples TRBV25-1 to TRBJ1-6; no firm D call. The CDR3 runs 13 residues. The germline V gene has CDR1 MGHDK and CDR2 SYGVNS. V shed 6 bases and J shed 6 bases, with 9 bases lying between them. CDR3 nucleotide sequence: TGTGCCAGCAGGGACCCTGGTAATTCACCCCTCCACTTT. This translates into CASRDPGNSPLHF.

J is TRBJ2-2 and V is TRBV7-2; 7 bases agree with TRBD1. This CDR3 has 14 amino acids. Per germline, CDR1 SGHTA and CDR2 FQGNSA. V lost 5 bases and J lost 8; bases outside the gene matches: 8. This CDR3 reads CASSPGTAWGELFF. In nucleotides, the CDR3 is TGTGCCAGCAGCCCCGGGACAGCCTGGGGGGAGCTGTTTTTT.

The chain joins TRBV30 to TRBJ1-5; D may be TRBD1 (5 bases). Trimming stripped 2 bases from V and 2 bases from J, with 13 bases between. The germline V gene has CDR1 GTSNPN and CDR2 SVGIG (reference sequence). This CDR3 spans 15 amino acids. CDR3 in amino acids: CAWSWTGGGNQPQHF. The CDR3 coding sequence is TGTGCCTGGAGTTGGACGGGGGGTGGCAATCAGCCCCAGCATTTT.

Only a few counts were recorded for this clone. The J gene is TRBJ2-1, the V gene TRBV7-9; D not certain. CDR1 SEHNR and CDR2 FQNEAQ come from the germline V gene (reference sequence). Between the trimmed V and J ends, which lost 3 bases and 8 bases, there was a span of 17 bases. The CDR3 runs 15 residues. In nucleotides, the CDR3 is TGTGCCAGCAGCTTCCCAGGACCATATCGGGATGAGCAGTTCTTC. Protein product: CASSFPGPYRDEQFF.

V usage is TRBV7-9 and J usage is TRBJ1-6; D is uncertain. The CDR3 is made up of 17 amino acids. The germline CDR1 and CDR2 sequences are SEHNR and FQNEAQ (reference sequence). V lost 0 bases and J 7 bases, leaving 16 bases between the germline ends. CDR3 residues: CASSLAVGEAVNSPLHF. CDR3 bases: TGTGCCAGCAGCTTAGCGGTTGGGGAGGCCGTCAATTCACCCCTCCACTTT. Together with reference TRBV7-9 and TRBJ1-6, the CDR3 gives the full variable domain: DTGVSQNPRHKITKRGQNVTFRCDPISEHNRLYWYRQTLGQGPEFLTYFQNEAQLEKSRLLSDRFSAERPKGSFSTLEIQRTEQGDSAMYLCASSLAVGEAVNSPLHFGNGTRLTVT.

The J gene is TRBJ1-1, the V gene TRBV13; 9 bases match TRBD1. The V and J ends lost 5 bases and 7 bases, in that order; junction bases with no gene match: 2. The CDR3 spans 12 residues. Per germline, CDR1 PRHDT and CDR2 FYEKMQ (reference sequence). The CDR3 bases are TGTGCCAGCAGCCCGGGACAGGGTGAAGCTTTCTTT. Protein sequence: CASSPGQGEAFF.

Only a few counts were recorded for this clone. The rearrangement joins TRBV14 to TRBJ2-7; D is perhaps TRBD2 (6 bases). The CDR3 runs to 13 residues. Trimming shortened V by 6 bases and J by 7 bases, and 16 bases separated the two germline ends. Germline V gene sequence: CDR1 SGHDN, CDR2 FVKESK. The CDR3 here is CASSLRPGREQYF. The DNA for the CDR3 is TGTGCCAGCAGTCTCCGTCCGGGGAGGGAGCAGTACTTC.

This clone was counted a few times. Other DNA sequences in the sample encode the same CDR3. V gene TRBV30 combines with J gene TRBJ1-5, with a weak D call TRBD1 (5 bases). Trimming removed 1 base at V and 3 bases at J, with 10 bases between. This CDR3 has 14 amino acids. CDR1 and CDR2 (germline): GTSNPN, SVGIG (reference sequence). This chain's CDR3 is CAWSGGGSNQPQHF. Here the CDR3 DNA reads TGTGCCTGGAGTGGGGGCGGTTCCAATCAGCCCCAGCATTTT.

DNA of the CDR3: TGTGCCAGCAGTTATAGACAGGGGCGAGGGTACGAGCAGTACTTC. Translation gives CASSYRQGRGYEQYF. The rearrangement links TRBV6-6 to TRBJ2-7, with 8 bases identical to TRBD1. With V trimmed by 3 bases and J by 4 bases, 8 bases remained unmatched. The germline gives CDR1 MNHNY, CDR2 SVGAGI (reference sequence). The CDR3 totals 15 residues.

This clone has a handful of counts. The CDR3 DNA sequence: TGTGCCAGCAGTTTCCCGTTGGACAGGGCTTACAATGAGCAGTTCTTC. Protein sequence: CASSFPLDRAYNEQFF. The chain employs TRBV6-6 and TRBJ2-1; 8 bases are a match to TRBD1. Germline V gene sequence: CDR1 MNHNY, CDR2 SVGAGI (reference sequence). After removal of 4 bases from V and 4 bases from J, the junction contained 9 bases not matched to a gene. There are 16 residues in the CDR3.